Following are 24 T cell receptor beta chains from one sample sequenced in a study of T cells expressing NK-cell markers. One entry per CDR3 protein, without DNA, is what TCRdb gives after re-calling the 5' RACE reads. This table holds some 450,000 distinct CDR3 sequences. Sequencing used blood T cells: a sorted CD56 or NKG2C T cell subset, CD4+ or CD8+ T cells, or bulk PBMC T cells (not recorded which). Receptors were obtained from a woman aged 18-70 years in good health.

V usage is TRBV3-1 and J usage is TRBJ2-5; TCRdb's D call of TRBD2 is untestable without DNA. The germline V gene encodes CDR1 LGHDT and CDR2 YNNKEL (reference sequence). The CDR3 has 18 residues. The CDR3 here is CASSPQTSGGARWETQYF.

The chain carries TRBV19 and TRBJ1-4; there is no DNA to check the TCRdb D call of TRBD1. The CDR3 has 14 amino acids. The germline gives CDR1 LNHDA, CDR2 SQIVND (reference sequence). CDR3 sequence reads: CASTDRATNEKLFF.

The rearrangement links TRBV7-2 to TRBJ2-2. The CDR3 length is 14 residues. The germline gives CDR1 SGHTA, CDR2 FQGNSA. CDR3 residues: CASSLEGSAGELFF.

The chain uses TRBV3-1 and TRBJ2-1; TCRdb reports TRBD2, a call that lacks DNA to check it against. The CDR3 sequence is 18 residues long. Germline lookup yields CDR1 LGHDT and CDR2 YNNKEL (reference sequence). The CDR3 loop is CASSQVPGLAGGFNEQFF.

The CDR3 here is CSVVESGETQYF. The chain joins TRBV29-1 to TRBJ2-5. The germline V gene has CDR1 SQVTM and CDR2 ANQGSEA. The CDR3 totals 12 residues.

This chain connects TRBV5-1 to TRBJ2-1; as DNA is missing, the TRBD2 call by TCRdb cannot be tested. The length of the CDR3 is 17 residues. The V gene's germline CDR1 is SGHRS and CDR2 YFSETQ. The CDR3 is CASSPGTSGRTYNEQFF.

The gene calls are TRBV6-2 or TRBV6-3 and TRBJ2-2; TCRdb indicates TRBD1, and absent DNA this call remains unverified. The CDR3 has 17 amino acids. Germline V CDR1 and CDR2: MNHEY, SVGEGT. This CDR3 is CASSYQRTGWKTGELFF.

The chain links TRBV27 to TRBJ2-3. This CDR3 region has 11 residues. Looked up from germline, CDR1 is MNHEY and CDR2 is SMNVEV (reference sequence). This chain's CDR3 is CASRLVDTQYF.

This chain joins TRBV12-3 or TRBV12-4 and TRBJ2-7; TCRdb's D call of TRBD1 is untestable without DNA. This CDR3 comprises 15 residues. The chain's CDR3 is CASSPRTGQTYEQYF.

This chain uses TRBV2 with TRBJ2-2; TCRdb's D gene call, TRBD1, goes unchecked for lack of DNA. Germline CDR1 is SNHLY and CDR2 is FYNNEI. The CDR3 is 14 residues long. The CDR3 sequence is CATKQGANTGELFF.

The J gene is TRBJ2-1, the V gene TRBV6-2 or TRBV6-3; as DNA is missing, the TRBD1 call by TCRdb cannot be tested. The CDR3 sequence is 14 residues long. Germline V gene lookup returns CDR1 MNHEY and CDR2 SVGEGT. The chain's CDR3 is CASRAGPADNEQFF.

V gene TRBV29-1 combines with J gene TRBJ2-3. This CDR3 has 11 residues. Germline values: CDR1 SQVTM, CDR2 ANQGSEA. This chain's CDR3 is CSSFGTDTQYF.

The chain has TRBV5-1 and TRBJ2-2; the TCRdb call, TRBD1, lacks DNA for checking. Looked up from germline, CDR1 is SGHRS and CDR2 is YFSETQ. The CDR3 is made up of 15 amino acids. The CDR3 reads CASNPGTPNTGELFF.

This chain links TRBV12-3 or TRBV12-4 with TRBJ2-7; TCRdb's D gene call, TRBD2, goes unchecked for lack of DNA. The CDR3 is made up of 15 amino acids. The CDR3 sequence is CASSLWALGSYEQYF.

The chain links TRBV12-5 to TRBJ2-6. The CDR3 length is 15 residues. Looked up from germline, CDR1 is LGHNT and CDR2 is FRNRAP. This chain's CDR3 is CASGLVHAGANVLTF.

The V and J genes are TRBV11-2 and TRBJ2-1; as DNA is missing, the TRBD1 call by TCRdb cannot be tested. Per the germline V gene, CDR1 is SGHAT and CDR2 is FQNNGV. The CDR3 extends over 12 amino acids. CDR3 sequence reads: CASSRGNNEQFF. The full variable domain, rest sourced from reference TRBV11-2 and TRBJ2-1, is EAGVAQSPRYKIIEKRQSVAFWCNPISGHATLYWYQQILGQGPKLLIQFQNNGVVDDSQLPKDRFSAERLKGVDSTLKIQPAKLEDSAVYLCASSRGNNEQFFGPGTRLTVL.

The gene calls are TRBV28 and TRBJ2-7; absent DNA, TCRdb's TRBD2 call cannot be checked. From germline, CDR1 is MDHEN and CDR2 SYDVKM. There are 15 residues in the CDR3. The CDR3 protein is CASTPGLAGSYEQYF.

The chain links TRBV7-8 to TRBJ1-1; TCRdb picks TRBD1, but there is no DNA to check that call. The CDR3 extends over 16 amino acids. In germline, CDR1 is SGHVS, CDR2 FQNEAQ. The CDR3 loop reads CASALEGAGVETEAFF.

The chain is built from TRBV6-1 and TRBJ1-5; TCRdb returns TRBD1, unconfirmable since there is no DNA. This CDR3 has 15 residues. The germline gives CDR1 MNHNS, CDR2 SASEGT. CDR3 in amino acids: CASSQTGNSNQPQHF.

The rearrangement uses TRBV6-2 or TRBV6-3 and TRBJ1-3; the TCRdb D gene call, TRBD1, has no DNA to confirm it. The length of the CDR3 is 15 residues. The V gene's germline CDR1 is MNHEY and CDR2 SVGEGT. CDR3: CASRRTGTSGNTIYF.

The J gene is TRBJ2-1, the V gene TRBV6-1. The CDR3 covers 14 residues. Looked up from germline, CDR1 is MNHNS and CDR2 is SASEGT. The CDR3 loop is CASSPRSGSNEQFF.

The chain employs TRBV7-3 and TRBJ2-5. CDR1 and CDR2 (germline): SGHTA, FQGTGA. CDR3 length: 14 amino acids. CDR3 protein: CASSLSGIGETQYF.

V gene TRBV4-2 combines with J gene TRBJ2-3; the TCRdb call, TRBD2, lacks DNA for checking. The CDR3 totals 16 residues. CDR1 is LGHNA and CDR2 is YNFKEQ in the germline V gene. The CDR3 region is CASSLTTSGDSDTQYF.

The chain combines TRBV4-3 with TRBJ2-3. CDR1 and CDR2 from the germline V gene are LGHNA and YSLEER. The CDR3 consists of 18 residues. The CDR3 spells CASSRDSMARSGADTQYF.